This T cell receptor (beta chain) appears in the sequencing data of a study of cytomegalovirus exposure and HLA in healthy donors. A word on this clone: A read error may account for a junction end that differs from germline.

PCR involved 60 Vbeta and 13 Jbeta primers. Assay used: immunoSEQ multiplex PCR; TCRdb lists only in-frame clones, some missing. The sample lists about 200,000 clones, roughly 80% occurring once. This TCR was recovered from a girl aged 2-10 years in good health and CMV-seronegative. Sequencing was carried out using PBMCs.

The CDR3 DNA follows: TGTGCCAGCAGCTTAGAAGGGACTGAAACTTTCTTT. Encoded protein: CASSLEGTETFF. The gene calls are TRBV7-9 and TRBJ1-1; weak D call: TRBD1 (5 bases). Germline V CDR1 and CDR2: SEHNR, FQNEAQ (reference sequence). The CDR3 runs to 12 residues.